The T cell receptor beta chain described here comes from a study of cytomegalovirus exposure and HLA in healthy donors. Primers for the PCR totalled 60 Vbeta and 13 Jbeta. Libraries were prepared by immunoSEQ multiplex PCR; TCRdb keeps only in-frame clonotypes and omits some of them. Of about 78,000 clones listed, about four fifths were seen once; the top ten hold 32%. CDR1 and CDR2 from the germline V gene are SGHNT and YYREEE (reference sequence). This CDR3 contains 14 residues. Between the trimmed V and J ends, which lost 0 bases and 0 bases, there was a span of 7 bases. The receptor's source is a man in his fifties or sixties in good health and CMV-seropositive. Sequencing used PBMCs. The rearrangement uses TRBV5-4 and TRBJ2-7, with a weak D call TRBD1 (5 bases). The CDR3 sequence: CASSLARASYEQYF. The CDR3 DNA follows: TGTGCCAGCAGCTTGGCCAGGGCCTCCTACGAGCAGTACTTC.